Listed below are T cell receptor beta chains from one sample, sequenced in a study of sequential checkpoint blockade in melanoma. Libraries were prepared by immunoSEQ multiplex PCR; TCRdb keeps only in-frame clonotypes and omits some of them. Among some 9,400 clones, around 70% were seen once, and the ten largest hold 24%. Material: CD8+ T cells sorted from blood (inferred from file names), obtained from a patient given nivolumab and ipilimumab in sequence. The receptors originated from a human donor with melanoma. The CDR3 runs from the conserved cysteine through the conserved F or W. D genes are given only for firm matches. Where a row states a size, it is once, few, many or the class of an expanded clone; other rows omit it.

d_gene,j_gene,v_gene,abundance,CDR3aa,CDR3nt
NA,TRBJ1-3,TRBV10-2,NA,CASSEAGSGNTIYF,TGCGCCAGCAGTGAGGCAGGCTCTGGAAACACCATATATTTT
NA,TRBJ2-7,TRBV13,NA,CASSPGSQAYEQYF,TGTGCCAGCAGCCCCGGGTCCCAAGCCTACGAGCAGTACTTC
NA,TRBJ2-7,TRBV4-1,NA,CASSLQVTYEQYF,TGCGCCAGCAGCCTACAGGTCACCTACGAGCAGTACTTC
TRBD1,TRBJ2-5,TRBV7-3,NA,CASSSGATGGQETQYF,TGTGCCAGCAGCTCAGGGGCGACAGGGGGACAAGAGACCCAGTACTTC
TRBD1,TRBJ2-7,TRBV7-2,few,CASSHGQGSYEQYF,TGTGCCAGCAGCCACGGACAGGGTTCCTACGAGCAGTACTTC
TRBD1,TRBJ2-5,TRBV7-2,NA,CASSLTGQGLYQETQYF,TGTGCCAGCAGCTTAACGGGACAGGGATTGTACCAAGAGACCCAGTACTTC
NA,TRBJ1-4,TRBV5-1,NA,CASSFRVPNEKLFF,TGCGCCAGCAGCTTCCGGGTCCCTAATGAAAAACTGTTTTTT
NA,TRBJ2-2,TRBV9,once,CASSAWDKNTGELFF,TGTGCCAGCAGCGCCTGGGACAAGAACACCGGGGAGCTGTTTTTT
NA,TRBJ2-7,TRBV12-1,NA,CASSPRDRGHEQYF,TGTGCCAGCAGCCCCCGGGACAGGGGGCACGAGCAGTACTTC
NA,TRBJ1-6,TRBV5-5,NA,CASSLSGQPNSPLHF,TGTGCCAGCAGCTTGAGCGGACAGCCTAATTCACCCCTCCACTTT
TRBD1,TRBJ1-1,TRBV7-9,few,CASSSGQGVEAFF,TGTGCCAGCAGCTCGGGACAGGGGGTTGAAGCTTTCTTT
TRBD2,TRBJ2-7,TRBV29-1,few,CSVEGLAGGDYEQYF,TGCAGCGTTGAAGGGCTAGCGGGGGGGGACTACGAGCAGTACTTC
TRBD1,TRBJ2-5,TRBV29-1,NA,CSVMTGWETQYF,TGCAGCGTTATGACAGGGTGGGAGACCCAGTACTTC
NA,TRBJ2-3,TRBV4-3,few,CASSQGGLRGDTQYF,TGCGCCAGCAGCCAAGGCGGATTGCGGGGAGATACGCAGTATTTT
NA,TRBJ1-5,TRBV7-9,NA,CASVTSNSNQPQHF,TGTGCCAGCGTGACATCGAATAGCAATCAGCCCCAGCATTTT
TRBD1,TRBJ2-2,TRBV4-3,NA,CASSQDSGTGRVGELFF,TGCGCCAGCAGCCAAGATTCGGGGACAGGGAGGGTCGGGGAGCTGTTTTTT
TRBD2,TRBJ2-6,TRBV4-3,few,CASSPSGGRSGANVLTF,TGCGCCAGCAGCCCTAGCGGGGGGCGCTCTGGGGCCAACGTCCTGACTTTC
NA,TRBJ1-2,TRBV7-9,NA,CASTLDSPNYGYTF,TGTGCCAGCACCCTTGACAGCCCTAACTATGGCTACACCTTC
TRBD1,TRBJ1-6,TRBV7-6,NA,CASSPGTGYSPLHF,TGTGCCAGCAGCCCCGGGACAGGGTATTCACCCCTCCACTTT
TRBD2,TRBJ2-3,TRBV27,NA,CASSLVEGGGADTQYF,TGTGCCAGCAGTTTGGTTGAAGGCGGGGGGGCGGATACGCAGTATTTT
TRBD2,TRBJ2-7,TRBV4-2,NA,CASSQEGLADSYEQYF,TGTGCCAGCAGCCAAGAAGGTCTAGCGGACTCCTACGAGCAGTACTTC
NA,TRBJ2-7,TRBV10-3,large,CAISERGDSYEQYF,TGTGCCATCAGTGAGCGGGGAGACTCCTACGAGCAGTACTTC
NA,TRBJ1-5,TRBV4-1,NA,CASSQTQGWTAQHF,TGCGCCAGCAGCCAAACACAGGGTTGGACGGCCCAGCATTTT
NA,TRBJ2-7,TRBV7-9,NA,CASSPDEGGGHSYEQYF,TGTGCCAGCAGCCCCGATGAAGGGGGGGGCCACTCCTACGAGCAGTACTTC
NA,TRBJ2-2,TRBV27,once,CASSLSQGTGELFF,TGTGCCAGCAGTTTATCCCAGGGCACCGGGGAGCTGTTTTTT
NA,TRBJ2-5,TRBV10-1,few,CASTERGGPQETQYF,TGCGCCAGCACCGAGAGGGGAGGCCCTCAAGAGACCCAGTACTTC
NA,TRBJ2-1,TRBV19,few,CASSMGGDYNEQFF,TGTGCCAGTAGTATGGGCGGGGACTACAATGAGCAGTTCTTC
NA,TRBJ1-1,TRBV4-3,NA,CASSQEDGGSTEAFF,TGCGCCAGCAGCCAAGAAGACGGAGGGAGCACTGAAGCTTTCTTT
TRBD2,TRBJ2-7,TRBV4-3,NA,CASSQVAGGPREQYF,TGCGCCAGCAGCCAAGTAGCGGGAGGGCCGAGGGAGCAGTACTTC
TRBD1,TRBJ2-5,TRBV9,once,CASSATGVQETQYF,TGTGCCAGCAGCGCGACAGGGGTACAAGAGACCCAGTACTTC
NA,TRBJ2-6,TRBV28,NA,CASRHPGANVLTF,TGTGCCAGCAGACACCCCGGGGCCAACGTCCTGACTTTC
NA,TRBJ2-2,TRBV5-1,NA,CASSLASLAGGNTRELFF,TGCGCCAGCAGCTTGGCTTCCCTTGCTGGGGGGAACACGCGGGAGCTGTTTTTT
NA,TRBJ2-2,TRBV4-3,NA,CASSQDRAGVNTGELFF,TGCGCCAGCAGCCAAGATCGGGCAGGGGTCAACACCGGGGAGCTGTTTTTT
NA,TRBJ1-5,TRBV7-2,NA,CASSLFGSNQPQHF,TGTGCCAGCAGCTTATTCGGGAGCAATCAGCCCCAGCATTTT
NA,TRBJ1-2,TRBV27,NA,CASRQPAGAYYGYTF,TGTGCCAGCAGGCAGCCGGCAGGGGCTTACTATGGCTACACCTTC
TRBD2,TRBJ2-5,TRBV9,NA,CASSGTSGKLETQYF,TGTGCCAGCAGCGGGACTAGCGGGAAGTTAGAGACCCAGTACTTC
NA,TRBJ1-2,TRBV7-9,NA,CASTSGPLHGVATNYGYTF,TGTGCCAGCACCTCCGGGCCCCTCCACGGGGTCGCCACTAACTATGGCTACACCTTC
NA,TRBJ2-2,TRBV9,NA,CASSVEDSFNTGELFF,TGTGCCAGCAGCGTAGAGGACAGCTTTAACACCGGGGAGCTGTTTTTT
NA,TRBJ2-7,TRBV4-1,NA,CASSQDPNEQYF,TGCGCCAGCAGCCAAGATCCCAACGAGCAGTACTTC
TRBD1,TRBJ1-4,TRBV30,NA,CAWSLPDRGLEGEKLFF,TGTGCCTGGAGCCTCCCAGACAGGGGGCTCGAAGGTGAAAAACTGTTTTTT